This T cell receptor (beta chain) was captured by sequencing in a study of cytomegalovirus exposure and HLA in healthy donors. Study-level background: As an earlier analysis found, about 190 million T cells yielded about 120 million unique TCR beta sequences.

General study findings and limits: A further, later analysis showed that HLA-associated TCR beta chains (compared with equally common others) were more clonally expanded.

Germline CDR1 is MDHEN and CDR2 is SYDVKM. V lost 6 bases and J lost 3, with 12 bases in between. The length of the CDR3 is 14 residues. Primers: 60 Vbeta forward and 13 Jbeta reverse. Here immunoSEQ multiplex PCR was the method, and the copy in TCRdb shows in-frame clones only, minus some. The sample carries over 100,000 clones, less than 80% recorded once. As concerns this clone: Its antigen is unidentified.

Material: PBMCs. The source of this sequence is a man aged 35 to 55 in good health and CMV-seropositive. The chain links TRBV28 to TRBJ1-5; D possibly corresponds to TRBD1 (6 bases). This CDR3 reads CASRRGQYNQPQHF. Here the CDR3 DNA reads TGTGCCAGCAGACGCGGACAGTACAATCAGCCCCAGCATTTT.